This T cell receptor (beta chain) was recovered during a study of blood T cells in healthy people across ages. Study outcomes and limitations: Unsorted PBMC material precluded a definitive naive versus antigen-experienced comparison. Calculation of diversity from one million T cells yielded estimates considered to be underestimates.

This clonotype came up a few times. Its specificity is unknown. Primers used in a second PCR of roughly 7 to 11 cycles were a sample-barcoded 5' primer and a J-beta primer mix. A template-switch adaptor that had 12 random nucleotides put a tag on each cDNA molecule. TCRdb re-analysed the 5' RACE reads in MiXCR, keeping a single row per CDR3 protein. The sample has about 1,500,000 distinct CDR3 sequences; roughly 27% are singletons. Germline CDR1 reads DFQATT; CDR2 reads SNEGSKA (reference sequence). This CDR3 is built from 13 residues. The V and J ends lost 0 bases and 9 bases respectively, with 12 bases between them.

The sequenced sample consisted of blood. The TCR originated in a woman aged 25 to 39 in good health. The chain links TRBV20-1 to TRBJ2-1, with a weak D call TRBD2 (6 bases). DNA for the CDR3: TGCAGTGCTAGAGAATCTAGCGACGGTGAGCAGTTCTTC. This encodes CSARESSDGEQFF.